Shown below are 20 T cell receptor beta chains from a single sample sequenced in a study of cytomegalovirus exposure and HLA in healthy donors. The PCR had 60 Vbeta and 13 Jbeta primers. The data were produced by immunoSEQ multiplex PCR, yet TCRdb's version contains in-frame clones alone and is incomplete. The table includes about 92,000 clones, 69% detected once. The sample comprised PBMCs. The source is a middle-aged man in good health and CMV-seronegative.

The CDR3 reads CAIRLQVGDTQYF. CDR3 nucleotides: TGTGCCATCAGGTTGCAGGTTGGAGATACGCAGTATTTT. The genes are TRBV10-3 and TRBJ2-3, with D unclear. Trimming took off 6 bases at V and 5 bases at J, with 12 bases between the two ends. This CDR3 contains 13 residues. CDR1 is ENHRY, CDR2 SYGVKD, per germline.

CDR3 sequence reads: CASSRRTGDTEAFF. The CDR3 region has the DNA TGTGCCAGCAGCCGCCGGACAGGGGACACTGAAGCTTTCTTT. This chain joins TRBV7-9 and TRBJ1-1, with 9 bases identical to TRBD1. Germline assignment: CDR1 SEHNR and CDR2 FQNEAQ (reference sequence). J lost 3 bases, V lost 5 bases, and 4 bases had no gene match. The CDR3 has 14 residues. Variable domain in full (rest from reference TRBV7-9 and TRBJ1-1): DTGVSQNPRHKITKRGQNVTFRCDPISEHNRLYWYRQTLGQGPEFLTYFQNEAQLEKSRLLSDRFSAERPKGSFSTLEIQRTEQGDSAMYLCASSRRTGDTEAFFGQGTRLTVV.

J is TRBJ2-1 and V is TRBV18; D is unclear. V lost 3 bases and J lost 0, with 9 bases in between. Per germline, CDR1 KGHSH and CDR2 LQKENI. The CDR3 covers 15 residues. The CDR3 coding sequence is TGTGCCAGCTCACCCTACGTGAGCTCCTACAATGAGCAGTTCTTC. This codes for CASSPYVSSYNEQFF. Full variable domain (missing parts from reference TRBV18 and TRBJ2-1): NAGVMQNPRHLVRRRGQEARLRCSPMKGHSHVYWYRQLPEEGLKFMVYLQKENIIDESGMPKERFSAEFPKEGPSILRIQQVVRGDSAAYFCASSPYVSSYNEQFFGPGTRLTVL.

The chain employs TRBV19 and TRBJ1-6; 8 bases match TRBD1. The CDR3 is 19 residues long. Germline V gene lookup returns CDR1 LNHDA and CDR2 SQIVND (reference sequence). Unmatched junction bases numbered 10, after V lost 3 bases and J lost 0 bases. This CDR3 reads CASSISGQGLSSYNSPLHF. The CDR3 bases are TGTGCCAGTAGTATCTCCGGACAGGGTCTAAGCTCCTATAATTCACCCCTCCACTTT.

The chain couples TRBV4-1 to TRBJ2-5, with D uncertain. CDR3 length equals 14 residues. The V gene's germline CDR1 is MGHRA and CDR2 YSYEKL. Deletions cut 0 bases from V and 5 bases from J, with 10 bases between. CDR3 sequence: CASSQDGAGETQYF. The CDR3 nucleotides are TGCGCCAGCAGCCAAGATGGAGCTGGCGAGACCCAGTACTTC.

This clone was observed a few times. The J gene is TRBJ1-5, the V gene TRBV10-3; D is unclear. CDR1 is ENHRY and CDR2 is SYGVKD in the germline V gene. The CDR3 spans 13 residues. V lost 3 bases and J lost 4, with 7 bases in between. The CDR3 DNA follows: TGTGCCATCAGTGACAGAGGAAATCAGCCCCAGCATTTT. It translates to CAISDRGNQPQHF.

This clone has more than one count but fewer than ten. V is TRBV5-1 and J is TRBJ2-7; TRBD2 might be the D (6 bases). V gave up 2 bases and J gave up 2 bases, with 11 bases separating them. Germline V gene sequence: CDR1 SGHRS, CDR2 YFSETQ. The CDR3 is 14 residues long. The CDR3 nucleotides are TGCGCCAGCAGCTTTTCGGGACTCGCCTACGAGCAGTACTTC. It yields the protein CASSFSGLAYEQYF. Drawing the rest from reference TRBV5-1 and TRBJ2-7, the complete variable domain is KAGVTQTPRYLIKTRGQQVTLSCSPISGHRSVSWYQQTPGQGLQFLFEYFSETQRNKGNFPGRFSGRQFSNSRSEMNVSTLELGDSALYLCASSFSGLAYEQYFGPGTRLTVT.

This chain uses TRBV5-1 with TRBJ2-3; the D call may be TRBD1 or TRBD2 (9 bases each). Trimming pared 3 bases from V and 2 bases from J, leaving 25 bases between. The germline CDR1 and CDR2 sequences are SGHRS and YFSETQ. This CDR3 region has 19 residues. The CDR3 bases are TGCGCCAGCAGCTACAGGGGGCAGTCGGCGGGAGGGTCCACAGATACGCAGTATTTT. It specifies CASSYRGQSAGGSTDTQYF.

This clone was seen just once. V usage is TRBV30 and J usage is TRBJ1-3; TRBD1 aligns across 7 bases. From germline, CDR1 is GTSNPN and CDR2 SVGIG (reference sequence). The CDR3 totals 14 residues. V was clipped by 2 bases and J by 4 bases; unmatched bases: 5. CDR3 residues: CAWSPGTDGNTIYF. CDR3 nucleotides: TGTGCCTGGAGTCCTGGGACAGACGGAAACACCATATATTTT.

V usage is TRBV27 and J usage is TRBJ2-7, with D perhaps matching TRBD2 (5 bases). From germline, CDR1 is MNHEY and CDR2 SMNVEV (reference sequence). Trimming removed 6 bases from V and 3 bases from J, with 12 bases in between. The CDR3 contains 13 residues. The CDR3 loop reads CASRPGGHYEQYF. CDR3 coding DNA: TGTGCCAGCAGACCTGGAGGTCACTACGAGCAGTACTTC.

The CDR3 protein is CASSLGGGTQYF. CDR3 coding DNA: TGTGCCAGCAGCTTAGGCGGTGGGACCCAGTACTTC. The chain employs TRBV14 and TRBJ2-5; D uncertain. Germline lookup yields CDR1 SGHDN and CDR2 FVKESK. Trimming stripped 5 bases from V and 7 bases from J, with 11 bases between. This CDR3 has 12 residues.

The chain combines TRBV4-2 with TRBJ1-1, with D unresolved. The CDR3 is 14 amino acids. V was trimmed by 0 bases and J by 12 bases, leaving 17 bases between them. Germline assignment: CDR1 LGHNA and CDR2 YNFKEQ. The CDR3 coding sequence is TGTGCCAGCAGCCAAGATCGAAGTAACCCCTATCCTTTCTTT. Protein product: CASSQDRSNPYPFF.

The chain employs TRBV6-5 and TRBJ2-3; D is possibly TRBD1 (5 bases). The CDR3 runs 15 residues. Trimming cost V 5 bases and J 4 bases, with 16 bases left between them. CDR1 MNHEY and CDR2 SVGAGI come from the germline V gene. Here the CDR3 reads CASSPSLGLPDTQYF. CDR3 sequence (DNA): TGTGCCAGCAGTCCATCCCTGGGGCTCCCAGATACGCAGTATTTT.

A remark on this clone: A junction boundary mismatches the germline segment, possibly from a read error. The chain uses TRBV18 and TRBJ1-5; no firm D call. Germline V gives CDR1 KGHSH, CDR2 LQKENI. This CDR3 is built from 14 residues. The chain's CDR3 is CASSPTVSNHPQHF. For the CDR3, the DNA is TGTGCCAGCTCACCAACAGTATCCAATCATCCCCAGCATTTT.

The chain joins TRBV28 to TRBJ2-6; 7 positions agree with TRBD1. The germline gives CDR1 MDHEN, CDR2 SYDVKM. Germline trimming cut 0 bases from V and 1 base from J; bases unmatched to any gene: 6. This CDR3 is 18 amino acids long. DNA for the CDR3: TGTGCCAGCAGTTTATGGACAGGGACCCTTTCTGGGGCCAACGTCCTGACTTTC. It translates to CASSLWTGTLSGANVLTF.

The CDR3 is CASSPRGFFHEQYF. The CDR3 nucleotides read TGTGCCAGCAGTCCCCGGGGGTTCTTCCACGAGCAGTACTTC. This chain uses TRBV6-6 with TRBJ2-7; possible D gene TRBD2, 6 bases. In germline, CDR1 is MNHNY, CDR2 SVGAGI (reference sequence). The CDR3 spans 14 residues. Trimming stripped 5 bases from V and 5 bases from J, with 16 bases between.

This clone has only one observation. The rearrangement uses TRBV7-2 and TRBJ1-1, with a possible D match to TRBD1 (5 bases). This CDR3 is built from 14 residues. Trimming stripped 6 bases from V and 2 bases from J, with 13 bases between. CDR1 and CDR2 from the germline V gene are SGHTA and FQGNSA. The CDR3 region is CASRGRSFNTEAFF. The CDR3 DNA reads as TGTGCCAGCAGGGGGCGGTCTTTCAACACTGAAGCTTTCTTT.

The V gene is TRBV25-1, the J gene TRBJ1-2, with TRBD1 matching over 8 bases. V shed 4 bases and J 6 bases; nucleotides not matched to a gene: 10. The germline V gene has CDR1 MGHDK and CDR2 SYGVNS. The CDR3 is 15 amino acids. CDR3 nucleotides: TGTGCCAGCAGTGCACAGGGGGGAGGGCTGGATGGCTACACCTTC. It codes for CASSAQGGGLDGYTF.

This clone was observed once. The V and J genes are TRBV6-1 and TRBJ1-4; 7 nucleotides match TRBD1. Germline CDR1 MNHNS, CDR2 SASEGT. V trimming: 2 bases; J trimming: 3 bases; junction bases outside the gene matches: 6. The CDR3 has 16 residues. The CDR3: CASSERWDSSNEKLFF. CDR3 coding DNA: TGTGCCAGCAGTGAAAGATGGGACAGCTCTAATGAAAAACTGTTTTTT.

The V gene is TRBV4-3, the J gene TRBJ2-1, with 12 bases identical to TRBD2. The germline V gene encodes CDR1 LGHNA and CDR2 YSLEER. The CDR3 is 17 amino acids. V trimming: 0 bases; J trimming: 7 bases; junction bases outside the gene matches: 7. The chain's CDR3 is CASSQDRLAGVFNEQFF. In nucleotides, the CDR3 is TGCGCCAGCAGCCAAGATCGACTAGCGGGAGTGTTTAATGAGCAGTTCTTC.